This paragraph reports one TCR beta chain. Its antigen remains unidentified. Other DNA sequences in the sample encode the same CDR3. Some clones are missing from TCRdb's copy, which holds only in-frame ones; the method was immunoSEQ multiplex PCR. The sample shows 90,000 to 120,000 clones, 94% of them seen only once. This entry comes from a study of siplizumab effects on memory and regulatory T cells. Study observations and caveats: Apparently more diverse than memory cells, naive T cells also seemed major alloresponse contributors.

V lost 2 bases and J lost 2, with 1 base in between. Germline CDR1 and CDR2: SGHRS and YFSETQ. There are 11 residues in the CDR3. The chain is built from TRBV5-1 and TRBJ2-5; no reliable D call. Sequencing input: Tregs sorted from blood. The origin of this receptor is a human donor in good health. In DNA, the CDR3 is TGCGCCAGCAGCTTACAAGAGACCCAGTACTTC. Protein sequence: CASSLQETQYF.